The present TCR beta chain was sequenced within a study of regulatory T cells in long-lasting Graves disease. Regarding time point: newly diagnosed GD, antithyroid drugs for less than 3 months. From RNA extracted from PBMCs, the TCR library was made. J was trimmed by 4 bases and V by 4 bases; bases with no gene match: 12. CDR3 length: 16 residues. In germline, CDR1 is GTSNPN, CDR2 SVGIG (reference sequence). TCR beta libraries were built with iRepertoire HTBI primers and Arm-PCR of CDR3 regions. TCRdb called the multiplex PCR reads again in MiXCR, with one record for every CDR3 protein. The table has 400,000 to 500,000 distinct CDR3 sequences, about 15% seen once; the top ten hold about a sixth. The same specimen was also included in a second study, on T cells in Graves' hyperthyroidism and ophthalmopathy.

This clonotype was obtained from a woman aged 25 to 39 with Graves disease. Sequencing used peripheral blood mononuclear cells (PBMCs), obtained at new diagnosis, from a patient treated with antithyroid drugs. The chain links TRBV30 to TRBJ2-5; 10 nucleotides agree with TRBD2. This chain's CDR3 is CAWIVLAAGGGETQYF. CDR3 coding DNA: TGTGCCTGGATTGTTCTGGCAGCGGGAGGGGGAGAGACCCAGTACTTC.